These 13 T cell receptor beta chains came from one sample sequenced in a study of control samples from healthy donors and cancer patients. Method: immunoSEQ multiplex PCR; TCRdb's copy keeps in-frame clones and lacks some. This table has about 150,000 clones, around 95% appearing once. Sequenced input: blood. Receptor source: a man aged 35-49 years in good health.

This clone was recorded once. The chain joins TRBV27 to TRBJ1-2; possible D gene TRBD1, 6 bases. The germline gives CDR1 MNHEY, CDR2 SMNVEV (reference sequence). The CDR3 covers 14 residues. V was trimmed by 3 bases and J by 3 bases, leaving 11 bases between them. The CDR3 sequence: CASSFGGLDYGYTF. The CDR3 DNA is TGTGCCAGCAGTTTCGGGGGGCTGGACTATGGCTACACCTTC.

The chain is built from TRBV30 and TRBJ1-2; D perhaps matches TRBD1 (6 bases). Germline V gene data show CDR1 as GTSNPN and CDR2 as SVGIG (reference sequence). V lost 0 bases and J lost 5, with 16 bases in between. The CDR3 is 15 residues long. The CDR3 DNA sequence: TGTGCCTGGAGTGTACGAGGGGGGGCCGTATATGGCTACACCTTC. It translates to CAWSVRGGAVYGYTF.

The CDR3 here is CASSLGGGAGNTIYF. In DNA form, the CDR3 reads TGTGCCAGCAGTTTAGGTGGGGGGGCTGGAAACACCATATATTTT. The V and J genes are TRBV27 and TRBJ1-3; D is possibly TRBD1 (5 bases). The CDR3 is made up of 15 amino acids. V lost 2 bases and J lost 2, with 10 bases in between. CDR1 is MNHEY, CDR2 SMNVEV, per germline (reference sequence).

This chain connects TRBV4-3 to TRBJ2-7, with D hard to call. Trimming shortened V by 1 base and J by 3 bases, and 7 bases separated the two germline ends. Germline CDR1 is LGHNA and CDR2 is YSLEER. The CDR3 consists of 13 residues. The CDR3 here is CASSQAVDYEQYF. The CDR3 DNA is TGCGCCAGCAGCCAAGCGGTGGACTACGAGCAGTACTTC.

This chain uses TRBV19 with TRBJ1-4; no clear D gene. The V end lost 6 bases, the J end lost 0 bases, and 14 bases lay between the germline ends. Germline values: CDR1 LNHDA, CDR2 SQIVND (reference sequence). The CDR3 has 16 residues. CDR3 amino acids: CASSLWAAATNEKLFF. CDR3 in DNA: TGTGCCAGTAGCCTTTGGGCGGCGGCAACTAATGAAAAACTGTTTTTT.

The V call is TRBV29-1, the J call TRBJ1-2; a weak D match, TRBD1 (6 bases). The CDR3 extends over 16 amino acids. V was shortened by 3 bases and J by 5 bases, with 22 bases between the two germline ends. CDR1 and CDR2 (germline): SQVTM, ANQGSEA. In DNA form, the CDR3 reads TGCAGCGTTGAGCGAGGGGGGAAGGGAACGTTATATGGCTACACCTTC. This gives the protein CSVERGGKGTLYGYTF.

The V call is TRBV11-3, the J call TRBJ2-1; D assignment may be TRBD1 or TRBD2 (5 bases each). The CDR3 has 11 residues. Trimming left V 4 bases short and J 7 bases short, with 5 bases between. Per germline, CDR1 SGHNT and CDR2 YENEEA. In DNA, the CDR3 is TGTGCCAGCAGCTGGGGGAATGAGCAGTTCTTC. This encodes CASSWGNEQFF.

The genes are TRBV24-1 and TRBJ1-1, with 7 bases aligning to TRBD1. CDR1 is KGHDR, CDR2 SFDVKD, per germline. The CDR3 totals 13 residues. Trimming removed 7 bases from V and 1 base from J; junction bases left unmatched: 2. The chain's CDR3 is CATRGQRNTEAFF. The CDR3 coding sequence is TGTGCCACCAGGGGACAGCGGAACACTGAAGCTTTCTTT.

The chain combines TRBV19 with TRBJ1-1; 7 nucleotides align to TRBD1. The CDR3 spans 16 residues. Germline CDR1 LNHDA, CDR2 SQIVND (reference sequence). V lost 7 bases to trimming and J lost 5 bases; unmatched junction nucleotides: 16. CDR3 in DNA: TGTGCCAGTACAAGTGCCGGGACAGCGACGGGGACTGAAGCTTTCTTT. This gives the protein CASTSAGTATGTEAFF.

The chain recombines TRBV10-2 with TRBJ1-4; 8 bases map to TRBD1. With 6 bases clipped from V and 5 bases from J, the junction kept 2 bases outside the gene matches. This CDR3 is 13 amino acids long. The germline V gene encodes CDR1 WSHSY and CDR2 SAAADI. In DNA, the CDR3 is TGCGCCAGCAGCGGACAGGGAAATGAAAAACTGTTTTTT. Its translation: CASSGQGNEKLFF.

As to this clone: One junction end does not reproduce the germline sequence, and a read error may be involved. Other DNA sequences of this sample code for an identical CDR3. This chain links TRBV9 with TRBJ2-1; 9 bases line up with TRBD2. The CDR3 sequence is 15 residues long. Per germline, CDR1 SGDLS and CDR2 YYNGEE. The CDR3 sequence is CASSVLAGSDNEQFF. Here the CDR3 DNA reads TGTGCCAGCAGCGTCCTAGCGGGGTCCGACAATGAACAGTTCTTC.

This chain uses TRBV6-5 with TRBJ1-2; no clear D gene. The CDR3 has 13 residues. CDR1 is MNHEY and CDR2 is SVGAGI in the germline V gene. Trimming shortened V by 6 bases and J by 8 bases, and 16 bases separated the two germline ends. The CDR3 sequence: CASRMEWKGGYTF. The CDR3 nucleotides are TGTGCCAGCAGAATGGAGTGGAAGGGAGGCTACACCTTC.

This clone appeared a single time. V is TRBV10-2 and J is TRBJ1-4; unclear D gene. V lost 2 bases, J lost 0 bases, and 13 bases lay in between. The CDR3 length is 17 residues. The germline gives CDR1 WSHSY, CDR2 SAAADI. The CDR3 region is CASSEIYGRTTNEKLFF. CDR3 bases: TGCGCCAGCAGTGAGATTTACGGGCGGACAACTAATGAAAAACTGTTTTTT.